This section outlines one T cell receptor beta chain sequence together with its context. The CDR3 is 13 amino acids. Trimming at V came to 5 bases and at J to 0 bases, leaving 0 bases not matched to a gene. The germline gives CDR1 MNHEY, CDR2 SMNVEV (reference sequence). This specimen belongs to a study of blood T cell repertoires in COVID-19. Study overall: Sources were T cells, B-cell-depleted T cells, or PBMCs; the material itself was cDNA or gDNA.

Repertoires were generated with immunoSEQ multiplex PCR, while TCRdb's copy carries only in-frame clones and drops some. Of roughly 200,000 clones listed, around nine tenths are singletons. This chain links TRBV27 with TRBJ2-7; 8 bases are shared with TRBD2. This sequence originates from a man aged 60 to 69 who had recovered from COVID-19. Sequences were obtained from peripheral blood. CDR3 sequence: CASSSGSSYEQYF. The CDR3 nucleotides read TGTGCCAGCAGTAGCGGGAGCTCCTACGAGCAGTACTTC.